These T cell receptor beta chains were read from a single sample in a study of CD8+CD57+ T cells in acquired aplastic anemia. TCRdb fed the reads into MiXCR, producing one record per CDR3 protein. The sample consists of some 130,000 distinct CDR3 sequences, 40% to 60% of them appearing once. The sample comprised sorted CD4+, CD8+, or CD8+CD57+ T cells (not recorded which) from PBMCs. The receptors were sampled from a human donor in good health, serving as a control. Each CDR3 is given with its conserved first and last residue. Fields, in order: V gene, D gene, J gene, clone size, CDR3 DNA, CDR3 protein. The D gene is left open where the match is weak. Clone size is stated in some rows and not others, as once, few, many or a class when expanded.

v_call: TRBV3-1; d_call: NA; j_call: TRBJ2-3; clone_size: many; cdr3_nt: TGTGCCAGCAGCCTCCAAAAGCGGGGCACAGATACGCAGTATTTT; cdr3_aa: CASSLQKRGTDTQYF
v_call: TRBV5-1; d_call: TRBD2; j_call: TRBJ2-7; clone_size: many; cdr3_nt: TGCGCCAGCAGCCCGGGACTAGCGGGGGGTTACTACGAGCAGTACTTC; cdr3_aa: CASSPGLAGGYYEQYF
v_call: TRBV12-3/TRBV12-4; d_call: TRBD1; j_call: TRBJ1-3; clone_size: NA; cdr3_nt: TGTGCCAGCAGATCCACGGGACAGGGGTCGAGGGGAAACACCACATATTTT; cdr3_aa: CASRSTGQGSRGNTTYF
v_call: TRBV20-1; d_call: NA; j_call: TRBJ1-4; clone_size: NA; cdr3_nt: TGCAGTGCTAGACAGACGACAAGGACTAATGAAAAACTGTTTTTT; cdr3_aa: CSARQTTRTNEKLFF
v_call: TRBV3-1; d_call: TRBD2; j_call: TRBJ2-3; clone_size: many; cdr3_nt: TGTGCCAGCAGCCATGAGGCGGGGGCAGATACGCAGTATTTT; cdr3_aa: CASSHEAGADTQYF
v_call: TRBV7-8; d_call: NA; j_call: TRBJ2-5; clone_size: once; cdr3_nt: TGTGCCAGCAGCTTAGTGCGGTGGCTTAGGCCAGAGACCCAGTACTTC; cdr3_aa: CASSLVRWLRPETQYF
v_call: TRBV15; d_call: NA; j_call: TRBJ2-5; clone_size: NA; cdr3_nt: TGTGCCACCAGCAGAGGGACGGCCCCTCGGACCCAGTACTTC; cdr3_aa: CATSRGTAPRTQYF
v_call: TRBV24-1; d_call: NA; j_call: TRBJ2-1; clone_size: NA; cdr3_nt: TGTGCCACCAGTGCGGTTACCAATGAGCAGTTCTTC; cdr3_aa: CATSAVTNEQFF
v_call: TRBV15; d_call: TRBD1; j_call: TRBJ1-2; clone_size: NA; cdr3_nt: TGTGCCACCGGCAGAGGGACAGGGAGCTTGTTCCATGGCTACACCTTC; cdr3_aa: CATGRGTGSLFHGYTF
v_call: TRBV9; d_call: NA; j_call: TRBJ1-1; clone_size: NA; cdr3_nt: TGTGCCAGCAGCGCGAGACAGCTGAACACTGAAGCTTTCTTT; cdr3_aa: CASSARQLNTEAFF
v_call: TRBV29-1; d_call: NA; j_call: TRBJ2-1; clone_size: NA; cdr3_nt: TGCAGCGTTGTCGTGGGCTCCAGGGGGTTCTTC; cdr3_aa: CSVVVGSRGFF
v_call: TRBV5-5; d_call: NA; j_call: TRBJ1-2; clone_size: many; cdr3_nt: TGTGCCAGCAGCTTGGATCCGGGAGGGGGGAATGGCTACACCTTC; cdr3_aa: CASSLDPGGGNGYTF
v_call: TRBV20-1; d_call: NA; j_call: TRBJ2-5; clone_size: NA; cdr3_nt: TGCAGTGCTAGGTCGACACAACAAGAGACCCAGTACTTC; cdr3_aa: CSARSTQQETQYF
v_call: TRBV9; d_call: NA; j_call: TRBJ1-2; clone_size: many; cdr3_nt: TGTGCCAGCAGCGTAAGGGCGGTCGAGTCATATGGCTACACCTTC; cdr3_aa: CASSVRAVESYGYTF
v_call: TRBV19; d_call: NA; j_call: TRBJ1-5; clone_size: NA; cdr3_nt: TGTGCCAGTAGTGTTACGGTCAATCAGCCCCAGCATTTT; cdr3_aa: CASSVTVNQPQHF
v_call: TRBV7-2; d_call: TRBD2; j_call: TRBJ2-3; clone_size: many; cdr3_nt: TGTGCCAGCAGTCCTAGCGGGGGGGTCCAGGGTACGCAGTATTTT; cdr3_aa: CASSPSGGVQGTQYF
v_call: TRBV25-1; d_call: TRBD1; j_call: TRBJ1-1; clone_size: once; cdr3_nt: TGTGCCAGCACCAACACAGGGGTGGGGTTGAACACTGAGGCTCTCTTT; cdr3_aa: CASTNTGVGLNTEALF
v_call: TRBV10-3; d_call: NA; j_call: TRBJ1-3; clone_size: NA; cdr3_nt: TGTGCCATCAGTGACGACGCAGGCCGGGGGGCTGGGAACACCATATATTTT; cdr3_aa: CAISDDAGRGAGNTIYF
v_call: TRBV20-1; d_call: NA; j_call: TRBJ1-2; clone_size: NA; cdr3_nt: TGCAGTGCTAGAGATCAGGTTGGCTATGGCTACACCTTC; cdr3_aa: CSARDQVGYGYTF
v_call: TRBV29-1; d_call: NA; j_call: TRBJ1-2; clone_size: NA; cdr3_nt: TGCAGCGTTCCCCAGGGACTGATCTCTAACTATGGCTACACCTTC; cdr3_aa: CSVPQGLISNYGYTF